Listed here are 5 T cell receptor beta chains from one sample, sequenced in a study of blood T cell repertoires in COVID-19 (dated by TCRdb to 2020 to 2022). Preparation of the library involved the immunoSEQ multiplex PCR assay. The table was pulled from immuneACCESS by TCRdb, which kept in-frame rearrangements only. Such tables lose some clones; where checked, under half of the loss comes from unresolved V genes, and the rest has no known cause. This sample comprises around 100,000 clones, 90% to 95% of them detected only once. Jointly, the top ten make up roughly 2.1% of the sample. Sequencing input: peripheral blood. All receptors derive from a man aged 45-65 years with active COVID-19.

J is TRBJ1-6 and V is TRBV2; 7 nucleotides align to TRBD1. The germline gives CDR1 SNHLY, CDR2 FYNNEI. V shed 6 bases, J shed 6 bases, and the junction held 5 bases outside the gene matches. The CDR3 covers 14 residues. CDR3 nucleotides: TGTGCCAGCAGACAACAGGGGATTAATTCACCCCTCCACTTT. Translation gives CASRQQGINSPLHF.

V and J are TRBV6-4 and TRBJ2-7; 7 nucleotides align to TRBD2. The V segment lost 6 bases and the J segment 3 bases; nucleotides outside the gene matches: 8. CDR1 MRHNA and CDR2 SNTAGT come from the germline V gene. The CDR3 is 14 residues long. Written as DNA, the CDR3 is TGTGCCAGCAGGTCTAGGGTAGCGGGCTACGAGCAGTACGTC. Encoded protein: CASRSRVAGYEQYV.

This rearrangement joins TRBV27 to TRBJ2-1; 10 positions match TRBD2. The CDR3 sequence is 18 residues long. Germline V CDR1 and CDR2: MNHEY, SMNVEV (reference sequence). Losses at the gene ends were 3 bases for V and 5 bases for J; bases not matched to a gene: 13. CDR3 bases: TGTGCCAGCAGTTTCTTCTCACCCCTAGCGGGAGTGAACAATGAGCAGTTCTTC. The encoded protein is CASSFFSPLAGVNNEQFF.

The rearrangement links TRBV5-4 to TRBJ2-3; 9 bases line up with TRBD2. Trimming removed 4 bases from V and 0 bases from J; junction bases left unmatched: 3. This CDR3 spans 15 amino acids. Germline CDR1 SGHNT, CDR2 YYREEE (reference sequence). CDR3 nucleotide sequence: TGTGCCAGCAGCGGAGCGGGAGGAAGCACAGATACGCAGTATTTT. Its protein is CASSGAGGSTDTQYF.

V is TRBV14 and J is TRBJ2-5; 7 positions match TRBD1. V lost 4 bases to trimming and J lost 7 bases; unmatched junction nucleotides: 3. In germline, CDR1 is SGHDN, CDR2 FVKESK. CDR3 length: 12 residues. CDR3 region: CASSLDRLTQYF. As DNA, the CDR3 is TGTGCCAGCAGCCTGGACAGGTTGACCCAGTACTTC.